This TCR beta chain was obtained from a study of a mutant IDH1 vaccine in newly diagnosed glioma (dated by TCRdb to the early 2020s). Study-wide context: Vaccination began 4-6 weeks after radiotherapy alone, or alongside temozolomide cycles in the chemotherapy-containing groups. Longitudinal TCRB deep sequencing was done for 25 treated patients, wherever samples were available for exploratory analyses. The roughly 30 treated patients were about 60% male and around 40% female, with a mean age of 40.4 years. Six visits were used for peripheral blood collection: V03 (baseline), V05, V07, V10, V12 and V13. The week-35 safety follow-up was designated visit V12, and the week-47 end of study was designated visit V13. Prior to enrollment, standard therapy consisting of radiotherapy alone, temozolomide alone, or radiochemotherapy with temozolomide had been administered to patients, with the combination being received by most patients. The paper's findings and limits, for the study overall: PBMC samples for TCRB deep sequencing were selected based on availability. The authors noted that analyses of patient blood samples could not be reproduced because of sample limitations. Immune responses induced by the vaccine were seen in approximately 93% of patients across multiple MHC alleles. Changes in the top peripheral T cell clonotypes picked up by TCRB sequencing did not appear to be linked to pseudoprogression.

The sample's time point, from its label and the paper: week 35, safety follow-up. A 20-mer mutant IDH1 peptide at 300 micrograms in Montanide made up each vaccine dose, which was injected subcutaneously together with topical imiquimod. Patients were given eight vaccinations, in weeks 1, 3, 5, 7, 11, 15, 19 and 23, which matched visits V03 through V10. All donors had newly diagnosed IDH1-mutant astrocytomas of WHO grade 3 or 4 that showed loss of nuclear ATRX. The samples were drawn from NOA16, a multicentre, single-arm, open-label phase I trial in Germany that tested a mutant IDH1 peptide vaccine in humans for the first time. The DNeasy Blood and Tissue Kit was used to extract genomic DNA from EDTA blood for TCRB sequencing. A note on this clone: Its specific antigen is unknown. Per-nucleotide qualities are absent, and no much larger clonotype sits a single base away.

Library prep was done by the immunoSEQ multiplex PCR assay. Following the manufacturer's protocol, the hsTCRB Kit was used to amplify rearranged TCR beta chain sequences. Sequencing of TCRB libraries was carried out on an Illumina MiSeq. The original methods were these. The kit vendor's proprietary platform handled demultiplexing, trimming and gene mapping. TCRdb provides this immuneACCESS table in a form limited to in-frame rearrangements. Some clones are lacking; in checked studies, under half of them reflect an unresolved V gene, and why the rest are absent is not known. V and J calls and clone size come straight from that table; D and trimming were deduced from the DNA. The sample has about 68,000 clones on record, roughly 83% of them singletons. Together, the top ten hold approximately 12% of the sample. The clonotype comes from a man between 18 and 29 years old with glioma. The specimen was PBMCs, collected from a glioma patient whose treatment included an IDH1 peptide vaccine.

The CDR3 protein: CASSLHVSAGGYNEQFF. The DNA sequence reads TGTGCCAGCTCACTCCATGTCTCGGCAGGGGGCTACAATGAGCAGTTCTTC. This sequence uses TRBV18 and TRBJ2-1, with 7 bases aligning to TRBD1. The CDR3 sequence holds 17 residues, the cysteine and phenylalanine included. The only DNA kept is the CDR3, 51 bases in frame from the first base. The germline V and J ends show losses of 4 bases and 3 bases respectively, and no gene match explains 12 bases of the junction. The germline V gene encodes CDR1 KGHSH and CDR2 LQKENI.